The 32 T cell receptor beta chains below were found in one sample sequenced in a study of OX40 agonist ivuxolimab in advanced cancers. Clones were read by immunoSEQ multiplex PCR, and TCRdb kept only the in-frame ones, dropping some. The table has around 30,000 clones, 84% seen once; the top ten hold about 20%. This specimen consisted of CD4+ or CD8+ T cells sorted from blood, obtained in a trial of the OX40 agonist ivuxolimab. The receptors come from an adult with an advanced solid tumor such as melanoma, head and neck, liver or kidney cancer.

V and J are TRBV7-9 and TRBJ2-2; D is possibly TRBD1 (5 bases). Germline V gene data show CDR1 as SEHNR and CDR2 as FQNEAQ (reference sequence). This CDR3 spans 17 amino acids. Trimming stripped 1 base from V and 0 bases from J, with 12 bases between. The CDR3 sequence is CASSLDPDSTNTGELFF. The CDR3 coding sequence is TGTGCCAGCAGCTTAGATCCCGACAGTACGAACACCGGGGAGCTGTTTTTT.

This clone has just a few counts. In nucleotides, the CDR3 is TGCGCCAGCAGCCAAGTGGGGCGGCTCAATCAGCCCCAGCATTTT. It specifies CASSQVGRLNQPQHF. The chain joins TRBV4-1 to TRBJ1-5; D perhaps matches TRBD1 (5 bases). V dropped 1 base and J dropped 3 bases, with 10 bases sitting between them. The CDR3 runs 15 residues. Germline CDR1 reads MGHRA; CDR2 reads YSYEKL.

This clone was counted once. The chain recombines TRBV27 with TRBJ2-7; D perhaps matches TRBD1 (6 bases). This CDR3 spans 17 amino acids. V was trimmed by 0 bases and J by 2 bases, leaving 17 bases between them. Germline V gives CDR1 MNHEY, CDR2 SMNVEV (reference sequence). The CDR3 spells CASSLSQTGKRAYEQYF. In DNA form, the CDR3 reads TGTGCCAGCAGTTTATCACAAACAGGGAAGAGGGCCTACGAGCAGTACTTC.

This clone was counted a few times. The rearrangement joins TRBV7-3 to TRBJ1-2; a weak D match, TRBD1 (5 bases). Trimming left V 6 bases short and J 11 bases short, with 16 bases between. In germline, CDR1 is SGHTA, CDR2 FQGTGA. The CDR3 loop spans 12 amino acids. CDR3 residues: CASSSDGGWYTF. The CDR3 DNA reads as TGTGCCAGCAGTTCTGACGGGGGGTGGTACACCTTC.

The chain combines TRBV4-1 with TRBJ1-3, with TRBD1 as a possible D gene (6 bases). Germline-derived CDR1 and CDR2 are MGHRA and YSYEKL. The V end lost 2 bases, the J end lost 4 bases, and 15 bases lay between the germline ends. The CDR3 is 16 residues long. As DNA, the CDR3 is TGCGCCAGCAGCCAAAGGAGATCAGGGGAGGGAAACACCATATATTTT. Translating it yields CASSQRRSGEGNTIYF.

The chain carries TRBV7-9 and TRBJ2-7; D ambiguous. Trimming stripped 4 bases from V and 2 bases from J, with 3 bases between. This CDR3 is built from 11 residues. Per the germline V gene, CDR1 is SEHNR and CDR2 is FQNEAQ (reference sequence). The DNA for the CDR3 is TGTGCCAGCAGCTCCACCTACGAGCAGTACTTC. Translating it yields CASSSTYEQYF.

Here the CDR3 DNA reads TGTGCCAGCAGCCAAGTTTGGAGCGAGCAGTACTTC. Translating gives CASSQVWSEQYF. The chain employs TRBV4-2 and TRBJ2-7; no firm D call. Trimming took off 1 base at V and 6 bases at J, with 7 bases between the two ends. CDR3 size: 12 residues. From germline, CDR1 is LGHNA and CDR2 YNFKEQ.

The chain links TRBV5-1 to TRBJ1-4; 7 nucleotides match TRBD1. The ends lost 4 bases at V and 5 bases at J; junction bases unmatched: 8. Per germline, CDR1 SGHRS and CDR2 YFSETQ. This CDR3 region has 15 residues. CDR3 region: CASSAATGFNEKLFF. The CDR3 nucleotides are TGCGCCAGCAGCGCAGCGACAGGGTTCAATGAAAAACTGTTTTTT.

This chain joins TRBV30 and TRBJ2-1; the match to TRBD1 covers 9 bases. The CDR3 consists of 15 residues. Unmatched junction bases numbered 7, after V lost 5 bases and J lost 2 bases. CDR1 and CDR2 (germline): GTSNPN, SVGIG (reference sequence). CDR3 residues: CAWLLRDRAYNEQFF. The CDR3 coding sequence is TGTGCCTGGTTGCTCCGGGACAGGGCCTACAATGAGCAGTTCTTC.

The chain employs TRBV13 and TRBJ2-1, with TRBD2 identical over 7 bases. V shed 6 bases, J shed 0 bases, and the junction held 5 bases outside the gene matches. The CDR3 runs 15 residues. Germline-derived CDR1 and CDR2 are PRHDT and FYEKMQ (reference sequence). CDR3 sequence (DNA): TGTGCCAGCAGTTCCGGGGACTACTCCTACAATGAGCAGTTCTTC. It yields the protein CASSSGDYSYNEQFF.

The rearrangement joins TRBV6-1 to TRBJ2-3; 8 nucleotides line up with TRBD2. Trimming removed 1 base from V and 0 bases from J; junction bases left unmatched: 3. The CDR3 is made up of 16 amino acids. Looked up from germline, CDR1 is MNHNS and CDR2 is SASEGT. The CDR3 DNA reads as TGTGCCAGCAGTGAAGTCTCGGGGGGGAGCACAGATACGCAGTATTTT. Its protein product is CASSEVSGGSTDTQYF.

The chain couples TRBV27 to TRBJ2-2; TRBD1 is a possible D gene (6 bases). From germline, CDR1 is MNHEY and CDR2 SMNVEV (reference sequence). The CDR3 length is 16 residues. V shed 6 bases and J shed 4 bases, with 18 bases lying between them. The CDR3 region has the DNA TGTGCCAGCAGCGGAAGTCAGGGGACCTTCACCGGGGAGCTGTTTTTT. It codes for CASSGSQGTFTGELFF.

The genes are TRBV13 and TRBJ1-4; tentatively, D is TRBD1 (6 bases). V lost 4 bases to trimming and J lost 2 bases, with 11 bases between them. Germline CDR1 and CDR2: PRHDT and FYEKMQ (reference sequence). This CDR3 has 15 residues. This CDR3 is CASSSGGGTNEKLFF. CDR3 in DNA: TGTGCCAGCAGCTCCGGAGGGGGGACTAATGAAAAACTGTTTTTT.

The J gene is TRBJ2-2, the V gene TRBV23-1, with a possible D match to TRBD2 (6 bases). TRBV23-1 is given ORF status, its function remaining uncertain. This CDR3 has 18 amino acids. With 3 bases removed from V and 8 bases from J, the gap between germline ends came to 25 bases. The CDR3 sequence: CASSHSGTPCLDSGELFF. The CDR3 DNA reads TGCGCCAGCAGTCATTCCGGGACTCCCTGCCTCGACTCTGGGGAGCTGTTTTTT.

This chain joins TRBV7-9 and TRBJ2-7; D call uncertain. The germline V gene has CDR1 SEHNR and CDR2 FQNEAQ (reference sequence). Trimming stripped 1 base from V and 4 bases from J, with 14 bases between. This CDR3 comprises 15 residues. The CDR3: CASSLETDPKYEQYF. The CDR3 region has the DNA TGTGCCAGCAGCTTAGAGACGGACCCCAAATACGAGCAGTACTTC.

V gene TRBV28 combines with J gene TRBJ2-2, with TRBD1 identical over 10 bases. Germline lookup yields CDR1 MDHEN and CDR2 SYDVKM. This CDR3 region has 16 residues. Trimming at V came to 5 bases and at J to 5 bases, leaving 8 bases not matched to a gene. CDR3: CASSPTGGARTGELFF. The CDR3 nucleotides are TGTGCCAGCAGTCCGACAGGGGGCGCACGGACCGGGGAGCTGTTTTTT.

The chain joins TRBV27 to TRBJ1-2; 7 nucleotides align to TRBD1. After removal of 9 bases from V and 6 bases from J, the junction contained 13 bases not matched to a gene. This CDR3 is built from 14 residues. Germline assignment: CDR1 MNHEY and CDR2 SMNVEV (reference sequence). The DNA for the CDR3 is TGTGCCAGTGGAGGGGACAGAGGAACCCATGGCTACACCTTC. Amino acid sequence: CASGGDRGTHGYTF.

V is TRBV5-1 and J is TRBJ2-5; D is uncertain. V lost 0 bases to trimming and J lost 4 bases, with 10 bases between them. The CDR3 contains 14 residues. The germline V gene has CDR1 SGHRS and CDR2 YFSETQ. The CDR3 is CASSLEGRLETQYF. CDR3 nucleotide sequence: TGCGCCAGCAGCTTGGAAGGACGTCTAGAGACCCAGTACTTC.

J is TRBJ1-5 and V is TRBV27; tentatively, D is TRBD1 (5 bases). Between the trimmed V and J ends, which lost 1 base and 2 bases, there was a span of 9 bases. The length of the CDR3 is 15 residues. CDR1 and CDR2 from the germline V gene are MNHEY and SMNVEV (reference sequence). In DNA form, the CDR3 reads TGTGCCAGCAGTTTATTAGGAGGGGGCAATCAGCCCCAGCATTTT. It encodes CASSLLGGGNQPQHF.

The rearrangement joins TRBV9 to TRBJ2-7, with 11 bases that match TRBD2. CDR1 and CDR2 from the germline V gene are SGDLS and YYNGEE. J was trimmed by 6 bases and V by 0 bases; bases with no gene match: 5. The CDR3 contains 15 residues. In nucleotides, the CDR3 is TGTGCCAGCAGCGTAGGGGGACTAGCGGTAAGCGAGCAGTACTTC. It encodes CASSVGGLAVSEQYF.

This clone was observed a handful of times. The gene calls are TRBV28 and TRBJ2-5, with 8 bases lining up with TRBD2. J lost 5 bases, V lost 4 bases, and 15 bases had no gene match. Germline CDR1 is MDHEN and CDR2 is SYDVKM. The CDR3 runs 17 residues. The CDR3 DNA reads TGTGCCAGCAGTTCACCCCGGGGGGGGCAGGGTTCGGAGACCCAGTACTTC. Its translation is CASSSPRGGQGSETQYF.

The chain combines TRBV4-2 with TRBJ2-1; tentative D call: TRBD1 (7 bases). The germline V gene has CDR1 LGHNA and CDR2 YNFKEQ. The V end lost 1 base, the J end lost 5 bases, and 15 bases lay between the germline ends. The CDR3 length is 16 residues. CDR3 sequence reads: CASSQAQGGANNEQFF. In DNA form, the CDR3 reads TGTGCCAGCAGCCAAGCTCAGGGGGGAGCTAACAATGAGCAGTTCTTC.

J is TRBJ2-1 and V is TRBV15; D is possibly TRBD2 (5 bases). The V gene's germline CDR1 is LNHNV and CDR2 YYDKDF (reference sequence). This CDR3 region has 15 residues. Trimming stripped 0 bases from V and 6 bases from J, with 12 bases between. CDR3 region: CATSRDSREFNEQFF. Written as DNA, the CDR3 is TGTGCCACCAGCAGAGATAGTAGGGAGTTCAATGAGCAGTTCTTC.

The chain couples TRBV28 to TRBJ2-7; D not certain. Trimming shortened V by 3 bases and J by 6 bases, and 9 bases separated the two germline ends. The CDR3 totals 12 residues. Germline V gene lookup returns CDR1 MDHEN and CDR2 SYDVKM. The CDR3 loop reads CASSLVGLEQYF. The CDR3 DNA reads as TGTGCCAGCAGTTTGGTAGGGCTCGAGCAGTACTTC.

The chain couples TRBV13 to TRBJ2-7, with 7 positions matching TRBD1. Per germline, CDR1 PRHDT and CDR2 FYEKMQ (reference sequence). The J segment lost 4 bases and the V segment lost 3 bases, leaving 9 bases of the junction unmatched. The CDR3 has 15 amino acids. The CDR3 nucleotides read TGTGCCAGCAGCTTCTACGGACAGGTCGGTTACGAGCAGTACTTC. Translated: CASSFYGQVGYEQYF. Drawing the rest from reference TRBV13 and TRBJ2-7, the complete variable domain is AAGVIQSPRHLIKEKRETATLKCYPIPRHDTVYWYQQGPGQDPQFLISFYEKMQSDKGSIPDRFSAQQFSDYHSELNMSSLELGDSALYFCASSFYGQVGYEQYFGPGTRLTVT.

The rearrangement links TRBV4-1 to TRBJ1-1, with TRBD1 matching 8 bases. This CDR3 comprises 15 residues. The J segment lost 5 bases and the V segment lost 0 bases, leaving 5 bases of the junction unmatched. Germline CDR1 MGHRA, CDR2 YSYEKL. This CDR3 is CASSQEYQGATEAFF. CDR3 coding DNA: TGCGCCAGCAGCCAAGAATATCAGGGGGCTACTGAAGCTTTCTTT.

The chain has TRBV5-4 and TRBJ2-1; 7 bases line up with TRBD1. V was pared by 4 bases and J by 9 bases, with 4 bases of the junction left unmatched. CDR3 size: 12 residues. In germline, CDR1 is SGHNT, CDR2 YYREEE (reference sequence). CDR3 nucleotides: TGTGCCAGCAGCAACAGGGGTGGTGAGCAGTTCTTC. It specifies CASSNRGGEQFF.

This chain joins TRBV15 and TRBJ2-7, with D perhaps given as TRBD1 or TRBD2 (5 bases each). The CDR3 is made up of 14 amino acids. Germline lookup yields CDR1 LNHNV and CDR2 YYDKDF (reference sequence). Trimming removed 1 base from V and 5 bases from J, with 12 bases in between. CDR3 amino acids: CATSRAGTRHEQYF. CDR3 sequence (DNA): TGTGCCACCAGCAGAGCGGGGACCAGGCACGAGCAGTACTTC.

The genes are TRBV9 and TRBJ1-4; the match to TRBD1 covers 8 bases. Germline V lookup: CDR1 SGDLS, CDR2 YYNGEE. This CDR3 is 15 amino acids long. J gave up 6 bases and V 3 bases, and 7 bases lay outside the gene matches. The CDR3 spells CASSGGDRGDEKLFF. The CDR3 nucleotides read TGTGCCAGCAGCGGAGGAGACAGGGGCGATGAAAAACTGTTTTTT.

The CDR3 sequence: CASSVAETQYF. The CDR3 nucleotides are TGTGCCAGCAGCGTGGCCGAGACCCAGTACTTC. The chain employs TRBV5-6 and TRBJ2-5; D unclear. The V end lost 4 bases, the J end lost 5 bases, and 6 bases lay between the germline ends. The CDR3 is 11 amino acids. CDR1 is SGHDT and CDR2 is YYEEEE in the germline V gene.

This chain links TRBV27 with TRBJ2-5, with TRBD2 matching 10 bases. The CDR3 spans 15 residues. Germline lookup yields CDR1 MNHEY and CDR2 SMNVEV (reference sequence). V was pared by 5 bases and J by 4 bases, with 7 bases of the junction left unmatched. CDR3 sequence: CASSPLAGGVETQYF. In nucleotides, the CDR3 is TGTGCCAGCAGTCCCTTAGCGGGGGGCGTAGAGACCCAGTACTTC.

The chain has TRBV28 and TRBJ2-1; 7 bases are a match to TRBD2. CDR1 and CDR2 from the germline V gene are MDHEN and SYDVKM. V lost 3 bases, J lost 8 bases, and 7 bases stayed unmatched. The CDR3 is 14 residues long. The CDR3 nucleotides read TGTGCCAGCAGTTTCGGGGCGGGGGACGATGAGCAGTTCTTC. This sequence encodes CASSFGAGDDEQFF.